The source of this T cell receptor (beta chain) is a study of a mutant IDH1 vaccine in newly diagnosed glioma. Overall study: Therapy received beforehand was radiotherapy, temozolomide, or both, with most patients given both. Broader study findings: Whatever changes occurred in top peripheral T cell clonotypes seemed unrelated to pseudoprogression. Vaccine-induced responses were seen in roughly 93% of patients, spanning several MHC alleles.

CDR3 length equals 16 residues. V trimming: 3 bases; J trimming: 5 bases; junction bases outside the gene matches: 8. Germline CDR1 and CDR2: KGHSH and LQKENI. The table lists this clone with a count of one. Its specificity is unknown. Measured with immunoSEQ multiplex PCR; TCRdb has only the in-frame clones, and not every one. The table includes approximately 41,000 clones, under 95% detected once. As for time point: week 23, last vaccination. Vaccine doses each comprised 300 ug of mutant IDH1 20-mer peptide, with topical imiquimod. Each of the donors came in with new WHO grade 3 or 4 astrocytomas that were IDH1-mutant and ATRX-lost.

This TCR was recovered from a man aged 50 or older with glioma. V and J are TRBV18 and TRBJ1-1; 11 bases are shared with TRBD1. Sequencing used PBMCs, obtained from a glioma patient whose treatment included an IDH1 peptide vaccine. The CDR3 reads CASSPGQGVVWTEAFF. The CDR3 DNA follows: TGTGCCAGCTCACCGGGACAGGGGGTAGTTTGGACTGAAGCTTTCTTT.